These 29 T cell receptor beta chains share one sample of origin, sequenced in a study of siplizumab effects on memory and regulatory T cells. Profiled with immunoSEQ multiplex PCR; TCRdb holds only in-frame clones, not every one. The sample carries about 110,000 clones, just under 95% recorded once. Material: CD4+ T cells sorted from blood. These receptors were taken from a human donor in good health.

This clone has just a few counts. The chain employs TRBV10-1 and TRBJ2-5; D is undetermined. CDR1 is WNHNN and CDR2 is SYGVQD in the germline V gene (reference sequence). Trimming shortened V by 5 bases and J by 4 bases, and 11 bases separated the two germline ends. CDR3 length equals 13 residues. The CDR3 DNA reads as TGCGCCAGCAGTCGCCTATCCGGAGAGACCCAGTACTTC. It translates to CASSRLSGETQYF.

The genes are TRBV4-2 and TRBJ2-1; D may be TRBD1 (5 bases). The CDR3 runs to 14 residues. Germline values: CDR1 LGHNA, CDR2 YNFKEQ. Trimming cost V 2 bases and J 5 bases, with 10 bases left between them. The DNA of the CDR3 is TGTGCCAGCAGCCAAACTGGGGCACACAATGAGCAGTTCTTC. Translating gives CASSQTGAHNEQFF.

This clone is a singleton in its sample. The gene calls are TRBV19 and TRBJ1-1; 8 positions match TRBD1. Germline V gene lookup returns CDR1 LNHDA and CDR2 SQIVND (reference sequence). The trim removed 9 bases at V and 3 bases at J, leaving 12 bases unmatched. The CDR3 totals 15 residues. CDR3 bases: TGTGCCAGAAATCTAAACAGGGGGGAGGACACTGAAGCTTTCTTT. It codes for CARNLNRGEDTEAFF.

V gene TRBV7-3 combines with J gene TRBJ2-2; no definite D call. With 4 bases removed from V and 5 bases from J, the gap between germline ends came to 8 bases. Germline values: CDR1 SGHTA, CDR2 FQGTGA. This CDR3 has 13 amino acids. CDR3 sequence reads: CASSSQLTGELFF. The CDR3 region has the DNA TGTGCCAGCAGCTCCCAATTGACCGGGGAGCTGTTTTTT.

The gene calls are TRBV5-1 and TRBJ2-5, with D possibly being TRBD2 (5 bases). The CDR3 is 14 residues long. V lost 8 bases to trimming and J lost 2 bases, with 16 bases between them. Germline CDR1 reads SGHRS; CDR2 reads YFSETQ. CDR3 sequence: CASRVWGAQETQYF. CDR3 nucleotide sequence: TGCGCCAGTCGGGTGTGGGGAGCTCAAGAGACCCAGTACTTC.

The J gene is TRBJ2-7, the V gene TRBV6-5; 8 bases map to TRBD2. The CDR3 sequence is 15 residues long. Germline V lookup: CDR1 MNHEY, CDR2 SVGAGI. V shed 4 bases and J 0 bases; nucleotides not matched to a gene: 5. CDR3 loop: CASSLISGDSYEQYF. The CDR3 DNA reads TGTGCCAGCAGTTTGATTAGCGGGGACTCCTACGAGCAGTACTTC.

The chain joins TRBV5-1 to TRBJ2-1, with a possible D match to TRBD1 (6 bases). Germline V lookup: CDR1 SGHRS, CDR2 YFSETQ. V gave up 0 bases and J gave up 5 bases, with 9 bases separating them. The CDR3 runs 14 residues. Here the CDR3 reads CASSLVPGDNEQFF. The CDR3 DNA reads TGCGCCAGCAGCTTGGTTCCAGGGGACAATGAGCAGTTCTTC. Combining the CDR3 with reference TRBV5-1 and TRBJ2-1 gives the whole variable domain KAGVTQTPRYLIKTRGQQVTLSCSPISGHRSVSWYQQTPGQGLQFLFEYFSETQRNKGNFPGRFSGRQFSNSRSEMNVSTLELGDSALYLCASSLVPGDNEQFFGPGTRLTVL.

The rearrangement uses TRBV19 and TRBJ2-2; 15 positions agree with TRBD2. Germline CDR1 and CDR2: LNHDA and SQIVND (reference sequence). CDR3 length equals 16 residues. The junction had 4 bases not matched to a gene; V was cut back by 6 bases and J by 5 bases. The DNA of the CDR3 is TGTGCCAGTAGGTCGGGACTAGCGGGAGGAACCGGGGAGCTGTTTTTT. Protein sequence: CASRSGLAGGTGELFF.

The rearrangement uses TRBV7-3 and TRBJ2-2, with 13 bases identical to TRBD2. Germline V gene data show CDR1 as SGHTA and CDR2 as FQGTGA. This CDR3 has 17 residues. The junction had 6 bases not matched to a gene; V was cut back by 5 bases and J by 3 bases. The CDR3 DNA is TGTGCCAGCAGCCCTCCGGGACTAGCGGGATACACCGGGGAGCTGTTTTTT. It translates to CASSPPGLAGYTGELFF.

This CDR3 is CASSEKRQFEQYF. The CDR3 DNA reads TGTGCCAGCAGTGAAAAACGACAGTTCGAGCAGTACTTC. The chain couples TRBV6-4 to TRBJ2-7; the D gene is possibly TRBD1 (5 bases). V shed 3 bases and J shed 6 bases, with 12 bases lying between them. CDR1 MRHNA and CDR2 SNTAGT come from the germline V gene. CDR3 length: 13 residues.

The chain is built from TRBV11-2 and TRBJ2-6; D is ambiguous. V was cut by 4 bases and J by 7 bases, with 14 bases left in between. CDR1 SGHAT and CDR2 FQNNGV come from the germline V gene. The CDR3 totals 15 residues. CDR3 DNA sequence: TGTGCCAGCAGCTATAGGTTGGACGGTGCCAACGTCCTGACTTTC. Protein: CASSYRLDGANVLTF.

The V and J genes are TRBV4-2 and TRBJ1-5; D gene uncertain. Germline V gives CDR1 LGHNA, CDR2 YNFKEQ. With 4 bases removed from V and 6 bases from J, the gap between germline ends came to 19 bases. This CDR3 has 16 amino acids. CDR3 in DNA: TGTGCCAGCAGCCGGCAAGCGGGCGTCGCAGGTCAGCCCCAGCATTTT. Protein: CASSRQAGVAGQPQHF.

This clone was recorded once. The genes are TRBV7-9 and TRBJ2-2; D unclear. V was trimmed by 2 bases and J by 3 bases, leaving 10 bases between them. The CDR3 contains 15 residues. Germline loops: CDR1 SEHNR, CDR2 FQNEAQ (reference sequence). CDR3 coding DNA: TGTGCCAGCAGCTTATTGGCGGTCGACACCGGGGAGCTGTTTTTT. It translates to CASSLLAVDTGELFF.

This chain uses TRBV18 with TRBJ2-1, with TRBD1 as a possible D gene (6 bases). CDR3 length: 13 amino acids. Trimming shortened V by 4 bases and J by 5 bases, and 9 bases separated the two germline ends. Germline V gene lookup returns CDR1 KGHSH and CDR2 LQKENI. The CDR3 DNA reads as TGTGCCAGCTCACGGACAGTGGACAATGAGCAGTTCTTC. The encoded protein is CASSRTVDNEQFF.

The chain links TRBV7-2 to TRBJ1-2, with TRBD1 matching over 8 bases. This CDR3 has 13 residues. The trim removed 5 bases at V and 8 bases at J, leaving 7 bases unmatched. Germline assignment: CDR1 SGHTA and CDR2 FQGNSA. CDR3 sequence reads: CASSETGVEGYTF. CDR3 coding DNA: TGTGCCAGCAGCGAGACAGGGGTGGAAGGCTACACCTTC.

This chain uses TRBV5-1 with TRBJ2-3; weak D call: TRBD1 (6 bases). The CDR3 contains 14 residues. Trimming stripped 4 bases from V and 3 bases from J, with 12 bases between. Germline V gene data show CDR1 as SGHRS and CDR2 as YFSETQ. The CDR3: CASSQQGRTDTQYF. As DNA, the CDR3 is TGCGCCAGCAGCCAACAGGGTCGGACAGATACGCAGTATTTT.

CDR3 bases: TGTGCCAGCAGCGCGGACAGGGGACAGACCCAGTACTTC. The encoded protein is CASSADRGQTQYF. The J gene is TRBJ2-5, the V gene TRBV7-2; 9 bases agree with TRBD1. Germline assignment: CDR1 SGHTA and CDR2 FQGNSA. After removal of 5 bases from V and 6 bases from J, the junction contained 4 bases not matched to a gene. The CDR3 is 13 amino acids.

V is TRBV4-1 and J is TRBJ1-2, with D hard to call. This CDR3 has 14 residues. V gave up 1 base and J gave up 1 base, with 7 bases separating them. Germline loops: CDR1 MGHRA, CDR2 YSYEKL. This chain's CDR3 is CASSQATGNYGYTF. CDR3 nucleotides: TGCGCCAGCAGCCAAGCAACGGGTAACTATGGCTACACCTTC.

The genes are TRBV9 and TRBJ2-1; TRBD2 might be the D (6 bases). The germline V gene has CDR1 SGDLS and CDR2 YYNGEE. The CDR3 consists of 16 residues. The V end lost 3 bases, the J end lost 9 bases, and 22 bases lay between the germline ends. The CDR3 nucleotides are TGTGCCAGCAGCGGTCAGGTAGCGGCTAAAAGGCGTGAGCAGTTCTTC. Translated, it gives CASSGQVAAKRREQFF.

In this sample, this clone turned up a few times. The J gene is TRBJ1-1, the V gene TRBV19, with TRBD1 as a possible D gene (5 bases). Germline-derived CDR1 and CDR2 are LNHDA and SQIVND (reference sequence). The CDR3 consists of 13 residues. V was pared by 6 bases and J by 3 bases, with 11 bases between. The DNA of the CDR3 is TGTGCCAGTAGCAACAGGCCTTACACTGAAGCTTTCTTT. Protein sequence: CASSNRPYTEAFF.

On this clone itself: Within the sample, other DNA sequences also encode this same CDR3. The chain employs TRBV29-1 and TRBJ2-7; D is unresolved. Trimming cost V 3 bases and J 2 bases, with 11 bases left between them. The germline V gene has CDR1 SQVTM and CDR2 ANQGSEA. The CDR3 consists of 13 residues. The CDR3 loop reads CSVEGDITYEQYF. In nucleotides, the CDR3 is TGCAGCGTTGAGGGCGACATCACCTACGAGCAGTACTTC.

The V and J genes are TRBV12-5 and TRBJ2-3, with D maybe TRBD2 (6 bases). This CDR3 contains 15 residues. Between the trimmed V and J ends, which lost 2 bases and 9 bases, there was a span of 18 bases. The germline gives CDR1 LGHNT, CDR2 FRNRAP. The CDR3 DNA reads as TGTGCTAGTGGTTTGACTCAGGGAGGTGCGGGCACGCAGTATTTT. Translated: CASGLTQGGAGTQYF. The full variable domain, with the rest looked up from reference TRBV12-5 and TRBJ2-3, is DARVTQTPRHKVTEMGQEVTMRCQPILGHNTVFWYRQTMMQGLELLAYFRNRAPLDDSGMPKDRFSAEMPDATLATLKIQPSEPRDSAVYFCASGLTQGGAGTQYFGPGTRLTVL.

The chain combines TRBV2 with TRBJ2-5; TRBD2 agrees at 10 bases. This CDR3 is built from 15 residues. After removal of 6 bases from V and 4 bases from J, the junction contained 8 bases not matched to a gene. Germline assignment: CDR1 SNHLY and CDR2 FYNNEI. The CDR3 nucleotides read TGTGCCAGCAGCAGTCCGAGCGGGAGGGGAGAGACCCAGTACTTC. Translation: CASSSPSGRGETQYF.

This clone was detected only once. The V call is TRBV19, the J call TRBJ2-1; 9 nucleotides match TRBD2. The V segment lost 3 bases and the J segment 2 bases; nucleotides outside the gene matches: 5. The CDR3 length is 16 residues. Germline CDR1 and CDR2: LNHDA and SQIVND (reference sequence). As DNA, the CDR3 is TGTGCCAGTAGTATCTCGGCGGGGGGGACCTACAATGAGCAGTTCTTC. Translation: CASSISAGGTYNEQFF.

The rearrangement uses TRBV6-1 and TRBJ2-7; D is unresolved. Germline-derived CDR1 and CDR2 are MNHNS and SASEGT. Trimming cost V 5 bases and J 3 bases, with 14 bases left between them. The CDR3 extends over 14 amino acids. CDR3 DNA: TGTGCCAGCAGTCCGAGAGACACCCGCTACGAGCAGTACTTC. Protein: CASSPRDTRYEQYF.

This clone was detected a few times. The same CDR3 is also encoded by other DNA sequences in this sample. This rearrangement joins TRBV5-1 to TRBJ1-2, with D possibly TRBD1 on 5 matching bases. This CDR3 contains 14 residues. Per germline, CDR1 SGHRS and CDR2 YFSETQ. With 0 bases removed from V and 4 bases from J, the gap between germline ends came to 10 bases. The CDR3 region has the DNA TGCGCCAGCAGCTTGGAAGGGGCCCTCTATGGCTACACCTTC. The encoded protein is CASSLEGALYGYTF. Based on the CDR3 plus reference TRBV5-1 and TRBJ1-2, the full variable domain is KAGVTQTPRYLIKTRGQQVTLSCSPISGHRSVSWYQQTPGQGLQFLFEYFSETQRNKGNFPGRFSGRQFSNSRSEMNVSTLELGDSALYLCASSLEGALYGYTFGSGTRLTVV.

The rearrangement joins TRBV6-5 to TRBJ1-6; 9 positions agree with TRBD1. This CDR3 has 13 amino acids. J gave up 9 bases and V 8 bases, and 5 bases lay outside the gene matches. Germline CDR1 MNHEY, CDR2 SVGAGI. DNA for the CDR3: TGTGCCAGCGGGGACAGGGAGGGTTCACCCCTCCACTTT. Translated: CASGDREGSPLHF.

This chain connects TRBV5-1 to TRBJ2-5; no definite D call. Germline V lookup: CDR1 SGHRS, CDR2 YFSETQ. V lost 4 bases, J lost 1 base, and 11 bases lay in between. The CDR3 spans 14 residues. CDR3 amino acids: CASSPDRFQETQYF. CDR3 in DNA: TGCGCCAGCAGCCCGGATAGGTTCCAAGAGACCCAGTACTTC.

The gene calls are TRBV2 and TRBJ1-1; TRBD1 matches 10 bases. From germline, CDR1 is SNHLY and CDR2 FYNNEI. The CDR3 totals 14 residues. Trimming removed 7 bases from V and 5 bases from J; junction bases left unmatched: 7. CDR3 nucleotides: TGTGCCAGCATTGCCGACAGGGGGCTTACTGAAGCTTTCTTT. Translation gives CASIADRGLTEAFF.